The 32 T cell receptor beta chains given below trace back to one sample, sequenced in a study of shared clonotypes between healthy human individuals. Sequencing was performed with immunoSEQ multiplex PCR; in TCRdb, only in-frame clones are kept and a portion is missing. Among about 510,000 clones listed, almost 80% were seen once. Material: PBMCs. The receptors derive from a woman aged 40 to 49 in good health. Some clones in this sample may be carry-over from other donors' samples.

The rearrangement uses TRBV28 and TRBJ1-1; D perhaps matches TRBD1 (5 bases). Germline CDR1 and CDR2: MDHEN and SYDVKM. The V end lost 6 bases, the J end lost 1 base, and 15 bases lay between the germline ends. The CDR3 consists of 15 residues. As DNA, the CDR3 is TGTGCCAGCAGCCATGTAGGGGAGAGGAACACTGAAGCTTTCTTT. Its translation is CASSHVGERNTEAFF.

The V call is TRBV29-1, the J call TRBJ1-1; D possibly corresponds to TRBD1 (6 bases). Looked up from germline, CDR1 is SQVTM and CDR2 is ANQGSEA. The V end lost 4 bases, the J end lost 5 bases, and 11 bases lay between the germline ends. The CDR3 contains 12 residues. CDR3 bases: TGCAGCGTTGGTGGGGGCCGGACTGAAGCTTTCTTT. It specifies CSVGGGRTEAFF.

The chain is built from TRBV14 and TRBJ2-7; D uncertain. CDR1 is SGHDN and CDR2 is FVKESK in the germline V gene. The CDR3 loop spans 13 amino acids. V dropped 2 bases and J dropped 0 bases, with 5 bases sitting between them. Here the CDR3 reads CASSQPPSYEQYF. The CDR3 nucleotides read TGTGCCAGCAGCCAACCCCCCTCCTACGAGCAGTACTTC. Supplemented by reference TRBV14 and TRBJ2-7, the full variable domain reads EAGVTQFPSHSVIEKGQTVTLRCDPISGHDNLYWYRRVMGKEIKFLLHFVKESKQDESGMPNNRFLAERTGGTYSTLKVQPAELEDSGVYFCASSQPPSYEQYFGPGTRLTVT.

This clone was observed once. Other DNA sequences within the sample encode an identical CDR3. The chain employs TRBV4-3 and TRBJ2-1; 10 bases match TRBD2. The CDR3 runs to 15 residues. CDR1 is LGHNA, CDR2 YSLEER, per germline. Losses at the gene ends were 4 bases for V and 2 bases for J; bases not matched to a gene: 2. The CDR3 region is CASSPGLATYNEQFF. The CDR3 DNA reads TGCGCCAGCAGCCCGGGACTAGCGACCTACAATGAGCAGTTCTTC.

This clone was seen ten or more times. J is TRBJ2-5 and V is TRBV15; no clear D gene. This CDR3 has 15 residues. Germline CDR1 reads LNHNV; CDR2 reads YYDKDF (reference sequence). V gave up 0 bases and J gave up 4 bases, with 12 bases separating them. The CDR3 bases are TGTGCCACCAGCAGAGATCCCCTGGGCGCAGAGACCCAGTACTTC. It translates to CATSRDPLGAETQYF.

This chain uses TRBV6-4 with TRBJ1-5; D not certain. Germline V gene data show CDR1 as MRHNA and CDR2 as SNTAGT. The V and J ends lost 4 bases and 0 bases respectively, with 16 bases between them. The CDR3 has 17 residues. The CDR3 bases are TGTGCCAGCAGTGCCTTAGACGTCAGGAATAGCAATCAGCCCCAGCATTTT. Translation: CASSALDVRNSNQPQHF.

The chain employs TRBV2 and TRBJ2-2; TRBD2 matches at 10 bases. V lost 7 bases and J lost 3; bases outside the gene matches: 5. The CDR3 has 15 amino acids. Germline lookup yields CDR1 SNHLY and CDR2 FYNNEI. The CDR3, as DNA: TGTGCCAGCACTCCGACTAGCGGGCACACCGGGGAGCTGTTTTTT. It is translated as CASTPTSGHTGELFF.

The chain is built from TRBV9 and TRBJ1-2, with TRBD1 as a possible D gene (5 bases). V was trimmed by 4 bases and J by 7 bases, leaving 17 bases between them. Germline V gives CDR1 SGDLS, CDR2 YYNGEE. The CDR3 has 14 amino acids. CDR3 bases: TGTGCCAGCAGCCCCCGTGGGCTCGGGGGTGGCTACACCTTC. It translates to CASSPRGLGGGYTF.

The chain is built from TRBV4-1 and TRBJ1-2, with D possibly being TRBD1 (5 bases). There are 15 residues in the CDR3. V lost 3 bases and J 6 bases, leaving 17 bases between the germline ends. Germline assignment: CDR1 MGHRA and CDR2 YSYEKL. In DNA form, the CDR3 reads TGCGCCAGCAGCCACACGGTTCAGGGAGGCGATGGCTACACCTTC. Amino acids: CASSHTVQGGDGYTF.

V and J are TRBV5-1 and TRBJ1-4; D call uncertain. The CDR3 consists of 15 residues. Germline CDR1 and CDR2: SGHRS and YFSETQ. Trimming took off 0 bases at V and 3 bases at J, with 9 bases between the two ends. The CDR3 loop reads CASSLVGSANEKLFF. CDR3 DNA: TGCGCCAGCAGCTTGGTTGGGTCGGCTAATGAAAAACTGTTTTTT.

In its sample, this clone was seen once. V and J are TRBV29-1 and TRBJ1-1, with D hard to call. Germline values: CDR1 SQVTM, CDR2 ANQGSEA. The CDR3 loop spans 13 amino acids. V dropped 0 bases and J dropped 1 base, with 6 bases sitting between them. The CDR3 protein is CSVEEYGNTEAFF. CDR3 nucleotide sequence: TGCAGCGTTGAAGAGTACGGGAACACTGAAGCTTTCTTT.

The chain has TRBV18 and TRBJ1-4; D ambiguous. V lost 0 bases and J 8 bases, leaving 10 bases between the germline ends. The CDR3 contains 14 residues. Per germline, CDR1 KGHSH and CDR2 LQKENI. CDR3 region: CASSPPWVGEKLFF. In DNA, the CDR3 is TGTGCCAGCTCACCACCCTGGGTTGGAGAAAAACTGTTTTTT.

This chain joins TRBV10-2 and TRBJ2-7; TRBD1 aligns across 7 bases. V shed 6 bases and J 0 bases; nucleotides not matched to a gene: 5. Germline V gives CDR1 WSHSY, CDR2 SAAADI. This CDR3 is 14 amino acids long. The CDR3 bases are TGCGCCAGCAGGTTGGGGACAGTCTCCTACGAGCAGTACTTC. Protein: CASRLGTVSYEQYF.

This chain uses TRBV7-8 with TRBJ1-1; 7 bases align to TRBD1. Germline CDR1 and CDR2: SGHVS and FQNEAQ. The CDR3 extends over 15 amino acids. Losses at the gene ends were 5 bases for V and 2 bases for J; bases not matched to a gene: 8. This CDR3 is CASSPGTAANTEAFF. CDR3 nucleotides: TGTGCCAGCAGCCCCGGGACAGCCGCTAACACTGAAGCTTTCTTT.

V is TRBV6-1 and J is TRBJ2-7, with D hard to call. CDR1 is MNHNS, CDR2 SASEGT, per germline. Trimming shortened V by 8 bases and J by 3 bases, and 2 bases separated the two germline ends. This CDR3 region has 9 residues. The CDR3, as DNA: TGTGCCAGCGGCTACGAGCAGTACTTC. It specifies CASGYEQYF.

The V gene is TRBV5-6, the J gene TRBJ2-7; 7 positions agree with TRBD2. The CDR3 has 14 amino acids. Trimming at V came to 5 bases and at J to 4 bases, leaving 9 bases not matched to a gene. Looked up from germline, CDR1 is SGHDT and CDR2 is YYEEEE. The CDR3 is CASRTSAITYEQYF. The CDR3 DNA sequence: TGTGCCAGCAGAACTAGCGCGATTACTTACGAGCAGTACTTC.

In DNA form, the CDR3 reads TGTGCCAGCAGACAGGGGCCCTCCTACGAGCAGTACTTC. This gives the protein CASRQGPSYEQYF. The chain uses TRBV2 and TRBJ2-7; the match to TRBD1 covers 7 bases. Germline assignment: CDR1 SNHLY and CDR2 FYNNEI. This CDR3 comprises 13 residues. Germline trimming cut 6 bases from V and 0 bases from J; bases unmatched to any gene: 2.

This sequence joins TRBV29-1 and TRBJ2-2; TRBD2 matches at 9 bases. Trimming at V came to 5 bases and at J to 3 bases, leaving 4 bases not matched to a gene. The germline gives CDR1 SQVTM, CDR2 ANQGSEA. There are 14 residues in the CDR3. The CDR3 sequence is CSVSAGGDTGELFF. The CDR3 DNA reads TGCAGCGTTAGCGCGGGAGGGGACACCGGGGAGCTGTTTTTT.

This chain connects TRBV4-3 to TRBJ1-5; weak D call: TRBD1 (5 bases). V lost 4 bases, J lost 3 bases, and 10 bases lay in between. Germline V gene lookup returns CDR1 LGHNA and CDR2 YSLEER. The CDR3 runs to 14 residues. CDR3 DNA: TGCGCCAGCAGCCTTGGGACGGACAATCAGCCCCAGCATTTT. It encodes CASSLGTDNQPQHF.

J is TRBJ2-7 and V is TRBV4-3; TRBD1 might be the D (7 bases). Trimming removed 0 bases at V and 2 bases at J, with 11 bases between. Germline CDR1 is LGHNA and CDR2 is YSLEER. The CDR3 spans 15 residues. The CDR3 sequence: CASSQDPGGTYEQYF. CDR3 DNA: TGCGCCAGCAGCCAAGATCCAGGGGGGACCTACGAGCAGTACTTC.

The chain employs TRBV10-2 and TRBJ2-7; D may be TRBD2 (5 bases). The germline CDR1 and CDR2 sequences are WSHSY and SAAADI. V was shortened by 6 bases and J by 3 bases, with 12 bases between the two germline ends. This CDR3 contains 13 residues. The CDR3 here is CASSPQEVYEQYF. The CDR3 region has the DNA TGCGCCAGCAGCCCCCAGGAGGTCTACGAGCAGTACTTC.

The J gene is TRBJ2-1, the V gene TRBV4-2, with TRBD2 as a possible D gene (5 bases). The length of the CDR3 is 14 residues. The germline V gene has CDR1 LGHNA and CDR2 YNFKEQ. The V and J ends lost 0 bases and 8 bases respectively, with 11 bases between them. CDR3 bases: TGTGCCAGCAGCCAAGACCCCGGGGTCCATGAGCAGTTCTTC. This sequence encodes CASSQDPGVHEQFF.

This clone was recorded a few times. The rearrangement joins TRBV6-1 to TRBJ1-1; D gene ambiguous. In germline, CDR1 is MNHNS, CDR2 SASEGT. There are 12 residues in the CDR3. V gave up 2 bases and J gave up 9 bases, with 10 bases separating them. This CDR3 is CASSEPLIQAFF. CDR3 in DNA: TGTGCCAGCAGTGAACCGTTGATCCAAGCTTTCTTT.

The chain carries TRBV4-2 and TRBJ2-2; D is ambiguous. This CDR3 spans 16 amino acids. The ends were cut back, 1 base at V and 3 bases at J, with 12 bases in the middle. Germline values: CDR1 LGHNA, CDR2 YNFKEQ. CDR3 bases: TGTGCCAGCAGCCAAGGCTTCGGATCGGACACCGGGGAGCTGTTTTTT. Residues: CASSQGFGSDTGELFF.

The chain recombines TRBV19 with TRBJ1-5; D is possibly TRBD1 (5 bases). Between the trimmed V and J ends, which lost 8 bases and 4 bases, there was a span of 12 bases. The CDR3 runs to 13 residues. CDR1 and CDR2 (germline): LNHDA, SQIVND (reference sequence). CDR3 DNA: TGTGCCAGTTCCTCGGACATAAATCAGCCCCAGCATTTT. Its protein product is CASSSDINQPQHF.

This clone was recorded only once. The chain recombines TRBV29-1 with TRBJ1-1, with TRBD1 matching 11 bases. After removal of 5 bases from V and 6 bases from J, the junction contained 5 bases not matched to a gene. Germline-derived CDR1 and CDR2 are SQVTM and ANQGSEA. The CDR3 loop spans 13 amino acids. The CDR3 sequence: CSVRDRGGSEAFF. CDR3 bases: TGCAGCGTTCGGGACAGGGGGGGATCTGAAGCTTTCTTT.

A word on this clone: At the DNA level, this CDR3 is encoded by other sequences in the same sample as well. This chain links TRBV4-3 with TRBJ2-2, with D possibly called TRBD1 or TRBD2 (5 bases each). Trimming pared 0 bases from V and 4 bases from J, leaving 9 bases between. The CDR3 is made up of 15 amino acids. The germline V gene has CDR1 LGHNA and CDR2 YSLEER. The CDR3 protein is CASSQERGSTGELFF. For the CDR3, the DNA is TGCGCCAGCAGCCAAGAGAGGGGATCCACCGGGGAGCTGTTTTTT.

The chain employs TRBV7-2 and TRBJ2-3; D is uncertain. The CDR3 extends over 15 amino acids. Germline CDR1 is SGHTA and CDR2 is FQGNSA. Trimming shortened V by 1 base and J by 11 bases, and 19 bases separated the two germline ends. CDR3 residues: CASSLEGGRGRGQYF. CDR3 bases: TGTGCCAGCAGCTTAGAAGGTGGTAGAGGTAGAGGGCAGTATTTT.

At least ten counts were recorded for this clone. Different DNA sequences within this sample yield the same CDR3. The CDR3 nucleotides are TGTGCCACCAGCAGAGATCCTCAGCAACAAGAGACCCAGTACTTC. It specifies CATSRDPQQQETQYF. The chain combines TRBV15 with TRBJ2-5; unclear D gene. Germline CDR1 reads LNHNV; CDR2 reads YYDKDF (reference sequence). The CDR3 is made up of 15 amino acids. Between the trimmed V and J ends, which lost 0 bases and 2 bases, there was a span of 10 bases.

The rearrangement joins TRBV10-2 to TRBJ1-2; TRBD1 agrees at 9 bases. Germline V lookup: CDR1 WSHSY, CDR2 SAAADI. The CDR3 sequence is 15 residues long. Trimming removed 3 bases from V and 5 bases from J; junction bases left unmatched: 7. CDR3 protein: CASSDRTGEGYGYTF. The CDR3 bases are TGCGCCAGCAGTGATCGGACAGGGGAGGGGTATGGCTACACCTTC.

Note on this clone: One junction end does not reproduce the germline sequence, and a read error may be involved. The V call is TRBV7-2, the J call TRBJ2-7; 9 bases match TRBD2. The CDR3 contains 15 residues. Germline V gene sequence: CDR1 SGHTA, CDR2 FQGNSA. CDR3 sequence: CASSLAAGGIYEQYF. The CDR3 bases are TGTGCCAGCAGCCTAGCCGCGGGAGGGATCTACGAGCAGTACTTC. Based on the CDR3 plus reference TRBV7-2 and TRBJ2-7, the full variable domain is GAGVSQSPSNKVTEKGKDVELRCDPISGHTALYWYRQSLGQGLEFLIYFQGNSAPDKSGLPSDRFSAERTGGSVSTLTIQRTQQEDSAVYLCASSLAAGGIYEQYFGPGTRLTVT.

This chain joins TRBV11-1 and TRBJ2-1, with D maybe TRBD2 (5 bases). CDR3 length equals 13 residues. Germline V gene sequence: CDR1 SGHAT, CDR2 FQDESV (reference sequence). V lost 1 base and J lost 9, with 10 bases in between. The CDR3 is CASSLDLGVEQFF. The CDR3 nucleotides are TGTGCCAGCAGCTTAGATCTCGGGGTTGAGCAGTTCTTC.